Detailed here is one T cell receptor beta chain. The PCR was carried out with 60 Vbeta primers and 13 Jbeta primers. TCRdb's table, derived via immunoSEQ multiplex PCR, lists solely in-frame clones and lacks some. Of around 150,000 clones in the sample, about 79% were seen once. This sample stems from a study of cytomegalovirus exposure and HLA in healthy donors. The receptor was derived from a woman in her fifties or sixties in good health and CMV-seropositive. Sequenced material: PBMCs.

For the CDR3, the DNA is TGTGCCAGCAGTTTATCTTATCCGGGGGGCTATGGCTACACCTTC. This translates into CASSLSYPGGYGYTF. The chain employs TRBV27 and TRBJ1-2; TRBD1 might be the D (5 bases). V was shortened by 0 bases and J by 4 bases, with 12 bases between the two germline ends. The V gene's germline CDR1 is MNHEY and CDR2 SMNVEV (reference sequence). The CDR3 is made up of 15 amino acids.